This T cell receptor (beta chain) came from a study of shared T cell receptors in the human thymus. J gave up 5 bases and V 8 bases, and 11 bases lay outside the gene matches. The CDR3 is 14 residues long. The method was immunoSEQ multiplex PCR; TCRdb's version includes in-frame clones alone and lacks a portion of them. The sample gives about 380,000 clones, roughly 94% of which show up once; about 0.02% is in the top ten. Sequencing used thymocytes. This TCR came from a human donor. The rearrangement joins TRBV23-1 to TRBJ1-1, with 7 nucleotides matching TRBD1. TRBV23-1 is filed as an ORF, its function uncertain. CDR3 residues: CASLRAGGYTEAFF. The CDR3 DNA is TGCGCCAGCCTCCGGGCAGGGGGTTATACTGAAGCTTTCTTT.